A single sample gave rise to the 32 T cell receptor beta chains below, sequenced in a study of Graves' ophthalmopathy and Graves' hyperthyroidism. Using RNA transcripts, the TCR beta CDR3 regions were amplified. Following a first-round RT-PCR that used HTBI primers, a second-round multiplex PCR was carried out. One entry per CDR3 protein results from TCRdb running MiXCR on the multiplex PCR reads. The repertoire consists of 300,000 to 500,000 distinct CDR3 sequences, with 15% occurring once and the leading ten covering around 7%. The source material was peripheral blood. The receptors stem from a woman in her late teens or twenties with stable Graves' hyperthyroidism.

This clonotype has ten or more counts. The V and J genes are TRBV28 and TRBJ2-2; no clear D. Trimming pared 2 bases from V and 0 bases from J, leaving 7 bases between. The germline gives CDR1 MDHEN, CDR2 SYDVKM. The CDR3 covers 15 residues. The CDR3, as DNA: TGTGCCAGCAGTTTAGGCAGTACGAACACCGGGGAGCTGTTTTTT. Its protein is CASSLGSTNTGELFF.

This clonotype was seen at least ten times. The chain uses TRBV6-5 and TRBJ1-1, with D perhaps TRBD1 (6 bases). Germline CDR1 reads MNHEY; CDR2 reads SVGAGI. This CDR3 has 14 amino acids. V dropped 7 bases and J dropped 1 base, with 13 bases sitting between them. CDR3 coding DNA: TGTGCCAGCATTCCCGAGGGGGAGAACACTGAAGCTTTCTTT. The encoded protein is CASIPEGENTEAFF.

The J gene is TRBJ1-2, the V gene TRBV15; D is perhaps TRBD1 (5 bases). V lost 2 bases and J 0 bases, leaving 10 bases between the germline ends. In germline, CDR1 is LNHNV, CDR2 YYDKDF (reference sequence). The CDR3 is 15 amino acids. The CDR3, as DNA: TGTGCCACCAGCAGACCCCCGACAGCTAACTATGGCTACACCTTC. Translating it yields CATSRPPTANYGYTF.

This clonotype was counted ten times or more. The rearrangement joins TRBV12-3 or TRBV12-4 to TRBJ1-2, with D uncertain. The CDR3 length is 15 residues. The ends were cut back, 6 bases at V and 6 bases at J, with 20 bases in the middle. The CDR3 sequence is CASRRRRPFPDGYTF. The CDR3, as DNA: TGTGCCAGCAGGCGCCGTCGCCCGTTCCCGGATGGCTACACCTTC.

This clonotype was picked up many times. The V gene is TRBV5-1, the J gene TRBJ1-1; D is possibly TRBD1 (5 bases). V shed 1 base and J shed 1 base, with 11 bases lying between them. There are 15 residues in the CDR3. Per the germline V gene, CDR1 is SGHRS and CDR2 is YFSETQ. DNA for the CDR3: TGCGCCAGCAGCTTGTACGGGGGAGGGAACACTGAAGCTTTCTTT. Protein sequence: CASSLYGGGNTEAFF.

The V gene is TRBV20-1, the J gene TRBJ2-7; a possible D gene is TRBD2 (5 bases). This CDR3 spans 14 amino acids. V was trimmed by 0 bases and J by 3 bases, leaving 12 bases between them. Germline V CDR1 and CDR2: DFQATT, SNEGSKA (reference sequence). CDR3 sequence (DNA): TGCAGTGCTAGAGATATCGGGATGGTCTACGAGCAGTACTTC. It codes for CSARDIGMVYEQYF.

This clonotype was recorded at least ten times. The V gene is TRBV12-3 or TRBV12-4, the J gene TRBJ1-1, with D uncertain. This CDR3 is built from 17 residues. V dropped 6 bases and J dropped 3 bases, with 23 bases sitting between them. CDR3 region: CASRDRGTYYEDTEAFF. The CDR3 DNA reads TGTGCCAGCAGGGATCGAGGCACCTATTACGAGGACACTGAAGCTTTCTTT.

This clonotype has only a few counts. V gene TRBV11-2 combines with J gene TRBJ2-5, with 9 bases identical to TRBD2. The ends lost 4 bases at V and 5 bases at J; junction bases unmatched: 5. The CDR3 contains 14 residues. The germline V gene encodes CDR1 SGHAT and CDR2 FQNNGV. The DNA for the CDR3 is TGTGCCAGCAGCTCGCGGGGGGGCCCGGAGACCCAGTACTTC. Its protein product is CASSSRGGPETQYF. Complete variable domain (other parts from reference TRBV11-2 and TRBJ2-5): EAGVAQSPRYKIIEKRQSVAFWCNPISGHATLYWYQQILGQGPKLLIQFQNNGVVDDSQLPKDRFSAERLKGVDSTLKIQPAKLEDSAVYLCASSSRGGPETQYFGPGTRLLVL.

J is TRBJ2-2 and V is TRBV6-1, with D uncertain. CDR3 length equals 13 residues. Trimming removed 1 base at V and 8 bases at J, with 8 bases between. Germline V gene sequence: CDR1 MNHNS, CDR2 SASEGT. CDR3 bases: TGTGCCAGCAGTGAAGTCCCCGGGGGGGAGCTGTTTTTT. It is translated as CASSEVPGGELFF.

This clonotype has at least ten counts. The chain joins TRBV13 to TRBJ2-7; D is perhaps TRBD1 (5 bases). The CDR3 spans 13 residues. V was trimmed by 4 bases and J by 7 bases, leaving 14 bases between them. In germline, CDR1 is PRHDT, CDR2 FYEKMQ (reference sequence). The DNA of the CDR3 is TGTGCCAGCAGCTCCGGTGGGGCGTGGGAGCAGTACTTC. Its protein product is CASSSGGAWEQYF.

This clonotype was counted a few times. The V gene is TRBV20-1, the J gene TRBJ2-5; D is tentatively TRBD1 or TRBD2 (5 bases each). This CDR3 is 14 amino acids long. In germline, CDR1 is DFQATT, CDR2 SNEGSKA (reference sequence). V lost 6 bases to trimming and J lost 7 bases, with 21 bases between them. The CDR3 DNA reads TGCAGTGCCCCTCACGGGGCCGGTGAGGGGACCCAGTACTTC. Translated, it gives CSAPHGAGEGTQYF.

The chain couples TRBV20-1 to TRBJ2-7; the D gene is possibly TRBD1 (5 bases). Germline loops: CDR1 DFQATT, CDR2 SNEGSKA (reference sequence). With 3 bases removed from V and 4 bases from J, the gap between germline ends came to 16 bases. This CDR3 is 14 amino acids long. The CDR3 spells CSASPSTGPYEQYF. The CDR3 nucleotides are TGCAGTGCTAGCCCCTCCACAGGCCCTTACGAGCAGTACTTC.

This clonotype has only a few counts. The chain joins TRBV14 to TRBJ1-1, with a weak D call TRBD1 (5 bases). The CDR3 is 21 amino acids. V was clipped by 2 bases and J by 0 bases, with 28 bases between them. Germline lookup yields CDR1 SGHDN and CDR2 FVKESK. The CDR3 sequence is CASSQTGSRLGRDSMNTEAFF. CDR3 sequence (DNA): TGTGCCAGCAGCCAAACGGGCTCCCGCCTCGGGAGGGACTCCATGAACACTGAAGCTTTCTTT.

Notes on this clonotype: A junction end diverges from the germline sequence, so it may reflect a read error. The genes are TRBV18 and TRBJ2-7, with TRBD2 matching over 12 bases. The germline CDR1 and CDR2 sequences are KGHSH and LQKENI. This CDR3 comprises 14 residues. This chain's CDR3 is CAGSPTSGSSEQYF. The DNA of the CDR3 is TGTGCCGGCTCACCGACTAGCGGGAGTTCCGAGCAGTACTTC.

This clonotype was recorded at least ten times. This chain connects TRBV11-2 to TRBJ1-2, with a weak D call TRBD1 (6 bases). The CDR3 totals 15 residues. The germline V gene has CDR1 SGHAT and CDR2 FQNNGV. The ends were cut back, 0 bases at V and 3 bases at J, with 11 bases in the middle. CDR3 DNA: TGTGCCAGCAGCTTAGAGGGGGCTATGTACTATGGCTACACCTTC. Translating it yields CASSLEGAMYYGYTF.

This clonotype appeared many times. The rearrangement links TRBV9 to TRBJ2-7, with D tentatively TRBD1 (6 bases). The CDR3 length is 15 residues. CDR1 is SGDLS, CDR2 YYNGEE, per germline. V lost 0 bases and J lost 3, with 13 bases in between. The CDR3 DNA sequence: TGTGCCAGCAGCGTAGCTTGGTCAGGGGACTACGAGCAGTACTTC. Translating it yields CASSVAWSGDYEQYF.

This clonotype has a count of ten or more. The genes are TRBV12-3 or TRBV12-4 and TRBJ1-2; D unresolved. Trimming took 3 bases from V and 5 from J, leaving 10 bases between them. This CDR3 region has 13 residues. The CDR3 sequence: CASSFGWGYGYTF. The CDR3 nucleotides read TGTGCCAGCAGTTTTGGTTGGGGTTATGGCTACACCTTC.

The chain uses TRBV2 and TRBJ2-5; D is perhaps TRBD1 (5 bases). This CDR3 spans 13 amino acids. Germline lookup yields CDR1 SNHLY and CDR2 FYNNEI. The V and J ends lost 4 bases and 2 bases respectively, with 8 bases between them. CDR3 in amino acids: CASSGGRQETQYF. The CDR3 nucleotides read TGTGCCAGCAGTGGGGGCAGACAAGAGACCCAGTACTTC.

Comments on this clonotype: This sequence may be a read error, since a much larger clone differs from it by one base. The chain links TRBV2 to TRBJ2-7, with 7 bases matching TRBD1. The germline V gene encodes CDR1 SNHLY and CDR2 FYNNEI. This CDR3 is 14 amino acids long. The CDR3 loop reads CASSTDRVPYEQCF. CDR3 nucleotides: TGTGCCAGCAGCACAGACAGGGTACCCTACGAGCAGTGCTTC. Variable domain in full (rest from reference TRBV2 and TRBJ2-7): EPEVTQTPSHQVTQMGQEVILRCVPISNHLYFYWYRQILGQKVEFLVSFYNNEISEKSEIFDDQFSVERPDGSNFTLKIRSTKLEDSAMYFCASSTDRVPYEQCFGPGTRLTVT.

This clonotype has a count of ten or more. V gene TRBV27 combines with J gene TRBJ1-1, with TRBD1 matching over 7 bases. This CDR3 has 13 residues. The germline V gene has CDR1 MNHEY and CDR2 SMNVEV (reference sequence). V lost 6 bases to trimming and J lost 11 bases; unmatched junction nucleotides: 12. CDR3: CASSSDREKRAFF. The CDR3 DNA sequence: TGTGCCAGCAGCTCCGACAGGGAGAAGAGGGCTTTCTTT.

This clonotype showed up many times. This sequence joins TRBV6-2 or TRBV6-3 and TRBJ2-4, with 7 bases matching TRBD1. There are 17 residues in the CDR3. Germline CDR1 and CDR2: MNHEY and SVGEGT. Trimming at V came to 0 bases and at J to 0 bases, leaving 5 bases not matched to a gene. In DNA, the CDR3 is TGTGCCAGCAGTTACTCTACAGGGGAGATAGCCAAAAACATTCAGTACTTC. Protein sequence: CASSYSTGEIAKNIQYF.

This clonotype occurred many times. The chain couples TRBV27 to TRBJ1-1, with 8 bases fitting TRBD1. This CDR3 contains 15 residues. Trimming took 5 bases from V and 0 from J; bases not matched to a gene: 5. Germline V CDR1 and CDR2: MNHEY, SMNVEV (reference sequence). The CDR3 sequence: CASSTRQGLNTEAFF. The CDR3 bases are TGTGCCAGCAGTACTCGACAGGGGTTGAACACTGAAGCTTTCTTT.

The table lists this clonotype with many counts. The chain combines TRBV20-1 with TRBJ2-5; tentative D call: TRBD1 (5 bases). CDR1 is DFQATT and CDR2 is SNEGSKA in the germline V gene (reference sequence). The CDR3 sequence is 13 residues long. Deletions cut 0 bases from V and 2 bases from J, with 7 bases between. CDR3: CSARERGQETQYF. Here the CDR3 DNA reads TGCAGTGCTAGAGAAAGGGGACAAGAGACCCAGTACTTC.

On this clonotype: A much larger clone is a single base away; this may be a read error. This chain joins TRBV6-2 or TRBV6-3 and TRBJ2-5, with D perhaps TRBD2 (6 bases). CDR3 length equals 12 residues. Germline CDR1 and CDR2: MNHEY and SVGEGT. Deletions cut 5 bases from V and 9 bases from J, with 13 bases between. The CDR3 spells CASSRTREAQYF. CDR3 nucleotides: TGTGCCAGCAGTCGGACAAGGGAGGCCCAGTACTTC.

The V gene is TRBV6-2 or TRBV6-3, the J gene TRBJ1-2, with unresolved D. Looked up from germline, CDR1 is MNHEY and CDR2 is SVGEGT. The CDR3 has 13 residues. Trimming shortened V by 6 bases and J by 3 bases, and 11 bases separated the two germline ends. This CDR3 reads CASRPQVDYGYTF. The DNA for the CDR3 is TGTGCCAGCAGACCCCAAGTTGACTATGGCTACACCTTC.

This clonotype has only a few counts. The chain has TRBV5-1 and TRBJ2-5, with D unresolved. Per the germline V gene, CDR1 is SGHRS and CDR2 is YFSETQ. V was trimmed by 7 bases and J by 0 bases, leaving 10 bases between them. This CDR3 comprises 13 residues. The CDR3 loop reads CASGASYQETQYF. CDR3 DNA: TGCGCCAGCGGCGCCTCGTACCAAGAGACCCAGTACTTC.

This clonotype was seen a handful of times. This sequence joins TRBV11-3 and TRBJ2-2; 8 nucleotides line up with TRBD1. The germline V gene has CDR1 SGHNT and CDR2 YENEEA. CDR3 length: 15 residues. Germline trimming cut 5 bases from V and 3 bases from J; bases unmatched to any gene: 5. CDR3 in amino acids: CASSLRTGYTGELFF. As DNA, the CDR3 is TGTGCCAGCAGCCTAAGGACAGGGTACACCGGGGAGCTGTTTTTT.

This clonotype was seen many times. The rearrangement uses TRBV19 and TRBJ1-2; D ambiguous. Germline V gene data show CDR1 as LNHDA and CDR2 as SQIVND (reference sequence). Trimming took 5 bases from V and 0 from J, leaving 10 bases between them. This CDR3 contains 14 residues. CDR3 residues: CASSVMTPNYGYTF. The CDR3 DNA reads TGTGCCAGTAGTGTAATGACACCTAACTATGGCTACACCTTC.

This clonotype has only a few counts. CDR3 region: CATSDFSDTQYF. As DNA, the CDR3 is TGTGCCACCAGTGATTTTTCCGATACGCAGTATTTT. The chain has TRBV24-1 and TRBJ2-3, with no clear D. The germline V gene encodes CDR1 KGHDR and CDR2 SFDVKD. The CDR3 loop spans 12 amino acids. V was pared by 1 base and J by 6 bases, with 4 bases between.

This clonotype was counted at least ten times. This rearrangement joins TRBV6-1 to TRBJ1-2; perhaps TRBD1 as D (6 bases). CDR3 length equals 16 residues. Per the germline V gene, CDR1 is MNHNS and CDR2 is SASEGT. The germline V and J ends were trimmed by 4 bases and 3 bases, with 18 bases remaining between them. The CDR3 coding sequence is TGTGCCAGCAGTGTAAATCGACAGGTCGTCTACTATGGCTACACCTTC. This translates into CASSVNRQVVYYGYTF.

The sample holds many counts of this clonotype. The CDR3: CASSTGVNYGYTF. The CDR3 nucleotides are TGTGCCAGCAGTACTGGAGTTAACTATGGCTACACCTTC. The J gene is TRBJ1-2, the V gene TRBV25-1, with D unresolved. Germline assignment: CDR1 MGHDK and CDR2 SYGVNS. Deletions cut 5 bases from V and 1 base from J, with 8 bases between. The CDR3 totals 13 residues.

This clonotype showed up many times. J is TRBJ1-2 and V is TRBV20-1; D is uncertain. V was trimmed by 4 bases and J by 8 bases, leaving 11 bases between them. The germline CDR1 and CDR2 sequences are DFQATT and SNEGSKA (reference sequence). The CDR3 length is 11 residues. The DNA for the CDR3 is TGCAGTGCTAAGAGGGAGAGGGGCTACACCTTC. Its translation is CSAKRERGYTF.